Below are 14 T cell receptor beta chains sequenced from a single sample in a study of cytomegalovirus exposure and HLA in healthy donors (dated 2017 in TCRdb). Receptors were amplified or captured by the immunoSEQ multiplex PCR assay. For the multiplex PCR, a mixture combining 60 forward primers for TCR Vbeta segments and 13 reverse primers for TCR Jbeta segments was used. Here the immuneACCESS table is served through TCRdb, limited to in-frame sequences with V and J called. Missing clones are a known gap in these copies; in checked studies unresolved V genes cover under half, and the rest lacks a known reason. This sample holds 200,000 to 250,000 clones; around 77% were observed only once. The ten largest clones represent about 2.7% of the sample. Sequencing input: PBMCs. The receptor set was obtained from a young woman in good health and CMV-seronegative.

Written as DNA, the CDR3 is TGCGCCAGCAGTGGGTGGCTAGCGGGGATCCTACAAGAGACCCAGTACTTC. It specifies CASSGWLAGILQETQYF. V and J are TRBV10-1 and TRBJ2-5; TRBD2 matches at 9 bases. After removal of 4 bases from V and 2 bases from J, the junction contained 11 bases not matched to a gene. Germline assignment: CDR1 WNHNN and CDR2 SYGVQD (reference sequence). The CDR3 has 17 amino acids.

J is TRBJ2-5 and V is TRBV10-3; 10 bases fit TRBD1. Unmatched junction bases numbered 6, after V lost 7 bases and J lost 4 bases. Germline-derived CDR1 and CDR2 are ENHRY and SYGVKD. There are 14 residues in the CDR3. The chain's CDR3 is CAIKNDRGLETQYF. CDR3 coding DNA: TGTGCCATCAAAAATGACAGGGGGCTAGAGACCCAGTACTTC.

This chain joins TRBV30 and TRBJ2-1; D is unclear. V was pared by 2 bases and J by 4 bases, with 12 bases between. The CDR3 consists of 14 residues. Germline CDR1 and CDR2: GTSNPN and SVGIG (reference sequence). The CDR3: CAWSLSSLYNEQFF. The CDR3 DNA reads as TGTGCCTGGAGTCTTTCCTCCCTATACAATGAGCAGTTCTTC.

The gene calls are TRBV19 and TRBJ2-3, with 8 bases lining up with TRBD2. Germline CDR1 reads LNHDA; CDR2 reads SQIVND (reference sequence). After removal of 5 bases from V and 5 bases from J, the junction contained 18 bases not matched to a gene. This CDR3 contains 18 residues. The CDR3 loop reads CASSLRFPGLEKKDTQYF. The CDR3 DNA reads as TGTGCCAGTAGTCTACGATTCCCGGGACTAGAGAAAAAAGATACGCAGTATTTT.

The chain combines TRBV9 with TRBJ2-7, with D possibly matching TRBD2 (6 bases). Germline V CDR1 and CDR2: SGDLS, YYNGEE. CDR3 length: 15 residues. Trimming pared 3 bases from V and 2 bases from J, leaving 15 bases between. The CDR3 bases are TGTGCCAGCAGCGGGGACTCCCGGCCGGCCTACGAGCAGTACTTC. Residues: CASSGDSRPAYEQYF.

The chain has TRBV4-1 and TRBJ2-3, with 11 nucleotides matching TRBD2. Germline CDR1 is MGHRA and CDR2 is YSYEKL. Germline trimming cut 1 base from V and 6 bases from J; bases unmatched to any gene: 3. The CDR3 is 15 residues long. In DNA, the CDR3 is TGCGCCAGCAGCCAAGGACTAGCGGGGCTCGATACGCAGTATTTT. Its translation is CASSQGLAGLDTQYF.

The V gene is TRBV5-1, the J gene TRBJ1-5; TRBD1 agrees at 7 bases. CDR3 length equals 15 residues. V lost 4 bases and J lost 6; bases outside the gene matches: 10. The germline gives CDR1 SGHRS, CDR2 YFSETQ. The CDR3 DNA sequence: TGCGCCAGCAGCCCGTGGACAGGAAACAGTCAGCCCCAGCATTTT. The encoded protein is CASSPWTGNSQPQHF.

This chain joins TRBV28 and TRBJ2-7, with TRBD2 identical over 8 bases. From germline, CDR1 is MDHEN and CDR2 SYDVKM. The CDR3 has 18 amino acids. Trimming cost V 3 bases and J 3 bases; bases outside gene matches: 16. The CDR3 DNA sequence: TGTGCCAGCAGTTTTCCAAGGAGCGGGAGTCAAATGTACTACGAGCAGTACTTC. This codes for CASSFPRSGSQMYYEQYF.

The gene calls are TRBV7-9 and TRBJ1-3; D remains unclear. Trimming shortened V by 5 bases and J by 4 bases, and 6 bases separated the two germline ends. The CDR3 is 12 residues long. The germline gives CDR1 SEHNR, CDR2 FQNEAQ (reference sequence). The CDR3 DNA follows: TGTGCCAGCAGCATCGGGGGAAACACCATATATTTT. It specifies CASSIGGNTIYF. Complete variable domain (other parts from reference TRBV7-9 and TRBJ1-3): DTGVSQNPRHKITKRGQNVTFRCDPISEHNRLYWYRQTLGQGPEFLTYFQNEAQLEKSRLLSDRFSAERPKGSFSTLEIQRTEQGDSAMYLCASSIGGNTIYFGEGSWLTVV.

This clone was recorded once. The chain links TRBV11-3 to TRBJ2-2; perhaps TRBD1 as D (5 bases). CDR3 length equals 15 residues. Trimming shortened V by 5 bases and J by 3 bases, and 13 bases separated the two germline ends. Per the germline V gene, CDR1 is SGHNT and CDR2 is YENEEA. The CDR3 here is CASSPQGTYTGELFF. In DNA, the CDR3 is TGTGCCAGCAGCCCCCAGGGTACCTACACCGGGGAGCTGTTTTTT. Full variable domain (missing parts from reference TRBV11-3 and TRBJ2-2): EAGVVQSPRYKIIEKKQPVAFWCNPISGHNTLYWYLQNLGQGPELLIRYENEEAVDDSQLPKDRFSAERLKGVDSTLKIQPAELGDSAVYLCASSPQGTYTGELFFGEGSRLTVL.

J is TRBJ1-2 and V is TRBV5-5; 7 bases agree with TRBD1. CDR3 length: 14 amino acids. Germline V gene data show CDR1 as SGHKS and CDR2 as YYEKEE (reference sequence). V trimming: 3 bases; J trimming: 8 bases; junction bases outside the gene matches: 10. In nucleotides, the CDR3 is TGTGCCAGCAGCTCGAGGGGGCAGGTCATGGGCTACACCTTC. Its translation: CASSSRGQVMGYTF.

The genes are TRBV27 and TRBJ1-1; 7 bases map to TRBD1. The J segment lost 1 base and the V segment lost 6 bases, leaving 8 bases of the junction unmatched. The CDR3 runs 15 residues. Looked up from germline, CDR1 is MNHEY and CDR2 is SMNVEV (reference sequence). CDR3: CASRKNPGGNTEAFF. CDR3 in DNA: TGTGCCAGCAGGAAGAATCCAGGGGGGAACACTGAAGCTTTCTTT.

The table lists this clone with a count of one. The chain has TRBV27 and TRBJ1-4; D not resolved. Germline CDR1 MNHEY, CDR2 SMNVEV (reference sequence). Trimming stripped 5 bases from V and 2 bases from J, with 6 bases between. The CDR3 extends over 13 amino acids. CDR3 loop: CASSVRTNEKLFF. CDR3 DNA sequence: TGTGCCAGCAGTGTCAGGACTAATGAAAAACTGTTTTTT.

This clone was observed once. This sequence joins TRBV10-1 and TRBJ2-7, with D perhaps matching TRBD1 (6 bases). The germline V gene encodes CDR1 WNHNN and CDR2 SYGVQD (reference sequence). Trimming left V 6 bases short and J 5 bases short, with 20 bases between. This CDR3 spans 15 amino acids. CDR3 sequence (DNA): TGCGCCAGCAGCGAGGGGGTTGGGGCTAGACACGAGCAGTACTTC. It specifies CASSEGVGARHEQYF.